In this sample, the clone carrying this T cell receptor (beta chain) turned up a few times. Antigen specificity is unknown. The sample belongs to a study of T-cell memory formation after mild COVID-19. Across the whole study: TCR clusters largely stayed donor specific.

Study-wide results and caveats: CD4/CD8 balance characterized clones contracting day 15 to 85, and CD4+ skew characterized later expanders. Most CD4+ clones that shrank were in CM and EM, while CD8+ ones turned up in EMRA.

Researchers used 5'RACE with constant-segment primers to make TCR alpha and TCR beta cDNA libraries that carry sample barcodes and UMIs. Using its own MiXCR run on the 5' RACE reads, TCRdb lists one record per CDR3 protein. The sample has roughly 450,000 distinct CDR3 sequences; 15% to 20% are singletons. This CDR3 is 16 amino acids long. With 4 bases removed from V and 0 bases from J, the gap between germline ends came to 15 bases. CDR1 is MNHEY and CDR2 is SVGAGI in the germline V gene. This sequence joins TRBV6-5 and TRBJ1-1, with unresolved D. The origin of this receptor is an adult woman who had mild COVID-19 (a few samples of this study predate the infection). Cell type and time point are not known. Sequenced: PBMCs or a T cell subset sorted from them (not recorded which). CDR3 loop: CASSWANLAMNTEAFF. The CDR3 nucleotides read TGTGCCAGCAGTTGGGCCAATTTGGCGATGAACACTGAAGCTTTCTTT.